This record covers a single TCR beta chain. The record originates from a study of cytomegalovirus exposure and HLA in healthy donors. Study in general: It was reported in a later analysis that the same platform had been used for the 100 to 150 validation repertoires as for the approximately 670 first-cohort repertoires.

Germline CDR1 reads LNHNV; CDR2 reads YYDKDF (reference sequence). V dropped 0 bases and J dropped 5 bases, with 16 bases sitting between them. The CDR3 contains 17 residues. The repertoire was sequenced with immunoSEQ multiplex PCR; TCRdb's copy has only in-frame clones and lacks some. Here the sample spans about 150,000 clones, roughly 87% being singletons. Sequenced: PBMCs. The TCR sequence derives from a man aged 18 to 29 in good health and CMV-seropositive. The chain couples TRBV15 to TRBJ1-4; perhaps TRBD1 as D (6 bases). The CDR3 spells CATSREGGTQINEKLFF. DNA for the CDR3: TGTGCCACCAGCAGAGAGGGGGGGACACAGATAAATGAAAAACTGTTTTTT. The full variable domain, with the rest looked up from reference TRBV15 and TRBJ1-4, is DAMVIQNPRYQVTQFGKPVTLSCSQTLNHNVMYWYQQKSSQAPKLLFHYYDKDFNNEADTPDNFQSRRPNTSFCFLDIRSPGLGDTAMYLCATSREGGTQINEKLFFGSGTQLSVL.